The 18 T cell receptor beta chains listed next were all sequenced from one sample in a study of spatial heterogeneity in lung cancer. Documented time point: sample taken at primary tumor resection. Study findings and constraints: Expanded alpha and beta TCR counts within tumors tracked tumor mutation counts.

TCRdb reanalysed the 5' RACE reads using MiXCR and keeps one entry per CDR3 protein. This table holds over 8,500 distinct CDR3 sequences, roughly 5.5% found once. These receptors are not linked to any known antigen. This material consisted of lung tumor tissue, taken at surgery. Receptor source: a female donor with early-stage non-small cell lung cancer.

In its sample, this clonotype ranks as large. The gene calls are TRBV4-2 and TRBJ2-3; 11 nucleotides align to TRBD2. CDR3 size: 16 residues. Per the germline V gene, CDR1 is LGHNA and CDR2 is YNFKEQ. Trimming took 4 bases from V and 4 from J; bases not matched to a gene: 7. The CDR3 is CASSPLAGAVSDTQYF. The CDR3 DNA sequence: TGTGCCAGCAGCCCACTAGCGGGGGCAGTGTCAGATACGCAGTATTTT.

This clonotype was counted many times. J is TRBJ2-5 and V is TRBV7-2, with D tentatively TRBD2 (6 bases). Germline-derived CDR1 and CDR2 are SGHTA and FQGNSA. Trimming removed 5 bases from V and 0 bases from J, with 10 bases in between. The CDR3 is 14 amino acids. In nucleotides, the CDR3 is TGTGCCAGCAGCGTTGGCGGGAACCAAGAGACCCAGTACTTC. Translating gives CASSVGGNQETQYF.

Ten or more counts support this clonotype. The V and J genes are TRBV7-2 and TRBJ1-4, with 12 nucleotides matching TRBD1. This CDR3 is 17 amino acids long. Trimming cost V 6 bases and J 7 bases; bases outside gene matches: 12. Germline loops: CDR1 SGHTA, CDR2 FQGNSA. CDR3 in amino acids: CASSPGTGGSLGEKLFF. In DNA form, the CDR3 reads TGTGCCAGCAGTCCCGGGACAGGGGGCTCATTGGGTGAAAAACTGTTTTTT.

This clonotype was found many times. This chain joins TRBV7-2 and TRBJ2-1; the match to TRBD2 covers 10 bases. The CDR3 sequence is 15 residues long. Germline CDR1 SGHTA, CDR2 FQGNSA. The V and J ends lost 4 bases and 4 bases, in that order; junction bases with no gene match: 4. The CDR3 region is CASSSSGRGYNEQFF. DNA for the CDR3: TGTGCCAGCAGCTCCAGCGGGAGGGGGTACAATGAGCAGTTCTTC. The variable domain in full, with the rest retrieved from reference TRBV7-2 and TRBJ2-1, is GAGVSQSPSNKVTEKGKDVELRCDPISGHTALYWYRQSLGQGLEFLIYFQGNSAPDKSGLPSDRFSAERTGGSVSTLTIQRTQQEDSAVYLCASSSSGRGYNEQFFGPGTRLTVL.

In this sample, this clonotype turned up many times. The genes are TRBV11-2 and TRBJ1-1; TRBD1 agrees at 7 bases. CDR1 SGHAT and CDR2 FQNNGV come from the germline V gene. CDR3 size: 15 residues. Trimming took 2 bases from V and 5 from J; bases not matched to a gene: 8. CDR3 nucleotides: TGTGCCAGCAGCTTAAACGCTGACAGGGAAACTGAAGCTTTCTTT. This translates into CASSLNADRETEAFF.

Ten or more counts support this clonotype. This rearrangement joins TRBV27 to TRBJ1-2; D is perhaps TRBD1 (5 bases). The V gene's germline CDR1 is MNHEY and CDR2 SMNVEV (reference sequence). The V and J ends lost 5 bases and 2 bases respectively, with 12 bases between them. CDR3 length: 14 amino acids. This chain's CDR3 is CASSRGQANYGYTF. CDR3 nucleotide sequence: TGTGCCAGCAGTAGAGGACAAGCGAACTATGGCTACACCTTC.

The table lists this clonotype with many counts. DNA for the CDR3: TGCAGCGTAGATAGCGGGGGGGCCTACAATGAGCAGTTCTTC. Translated, it gives CSVDSGGAYNEQFF. This sequence joins TRBV29-1 and TRBJ2-1; TRBD2 matches at 11 bases. Trimming removed 6 bases from V and 2 bases from J; junction bases left unmatched: 3. Germline assignment: CDR1 SQVTM and CDR2 ANQGSEA. The CDR3 has 14 residues.

This clonotype was found many times. The chain combines TRBV11-2 with TRBJ1-1, with D perhaps matching TRBD1 (6 bases). V was clipped by 3 bases and J by 6 bases, with 14 bases between them. Germline V lookup: CDR1 SGHAT, CDR2 FQNNGV. This CDR3 is 14 amino acids long. The CDR3 DNA reads TGTGCCAGCAGCTTGTTCAGGGGTAACCCTGAAGCTTTCTTT. It translates to CASSLFRGNPEAFF.

This chain links TRBV29-1 with TRBJ1-5; possibly TRBD1 for D (5 bases). The CDR3 covers 13 residues. Germline values: CDR1 SQVTM, CDR2 ANQGSEA. V was clipped by 2 bases and J by 4 bases, with 9 bases between them. The CDR3 nucleotides are TGCAGCGTTGAAATGACAGAAAATCAGCCCCAGCATTTT. Translating it yields CSVEMTENQPQHF.

This clonotype was seen ten or more times. The chain recombines TRBV6-6 with TRBJ1-1, with D possibly TRBD1 on 6 matching bases. Germline V gene sequence: CDR1 MNHNY, CDR2 SVGAGI (reference sequence). The CDR3 has 13 amino acids. Between the trimmed V and J ends, which lost 6 bases and 7 bases, there was a span of 15 bases. The CDR3 is CASSDRGYGEAFF. As DNA, the CDR3 is TGTGCCAGCAGCGATAGGGGGTATGGTGAAGCTTTCTTT.

This clonotype has a handful of counts. The chain couples TRBV7-9 to TRBJ2-1; 13 nucleotides match TRBD2. Trimming at V came to 5 bases and at J to 8 bases, leaving 6 bases not matched to a gene. Per the germline V gene, CDR1 is SEHNR and CDR2 is FQNEAQ (reference sequence). The CDR3 consists of 15 residues. Here the CDR3 reads CASSIGTSGVDEQFF. CDR3 in DNA: TGTGCCAGCAGCATCGGGACTAGCGGGGTAGATGAGCAGTTCTTC.

By proportion, this clonotype is medium-sized. The V call is TRBV11-2, the J call TRBJ1-6; D call uncertain. From germline, CDR1 is SGHAT and CDR2 FQNNGV. V dropped 5 bases and J dropped 3 bases, with 11 bases sitting between them. The CDR3 spans 15 residues. The chain's CDR3 is CASSVDDNYNSPLHF. The CDR3 DNA is TGTGCCAGCAGCGTGGACGACAACTATAATTCACCCCTCCACTTT.

This chain uses TRBV19 with TRBJ2-4, with 10 bases identical to TRBD1. The germline V gene encodes CDR1 LNHDA and CDR2 SQIVND (reference sequence). The CDR3 is made up of 15 amino acids. V trimming: 9 bases; J trimming: 0 bases; junction bases outside the gene matches: 5. The CDR3 sequence: CASGTGALAKNIQYF. Here the CDR3 DNA reads TGTGCCAGCGGGACAGGGGCTCTAGCCAAAAACATTCAGTACTTC.

In this sample, this clonotype turned up many times. CDR3 sequence reads: CAGFRSYYGYTF. CDR3 DNA: TGTGCCGGATTTCGGTCCTACTATGGCTACACCTTC. This sequence joins TRBV19 and TRBJ1-2; D ambiguous. V lost 11 bases, J lost 3 bases, and 13 bases lay in between. The CDR3 spans 12 residues. Germline V gene data show CDR1 as LNHDA and CDR2 as SQIVND (reference sequence).

The chain links TRBV20-1 to TRBJ2-1; 8 nucleotides match TRBD1. Germline CDR1 and CDR2: DFQATT and SNEGSKA (reference sequence). V lost 4 bases, J lost 10 bases, and 6 bases stayed unmatched. This CDR3 has 12 residues. The CDR3 reads CSANDRGQEQFF. The CDR3 coding sequence is TGCAGTGCTAATGACAGGGGTCAAGAGCAGTTCTTC.

CDR3: CASSSTFHDEQFF. CDR3 DNA: TGTGCCAGCAGCTCAACATTCCACGATGAGCAGTTCTTC. The genes are TRBV7-3 and TRBJ2-1; D is undetermined. The CDR3 runs to 13 residues. Germline V CDR1 and CDR2: SGHTA, FQGTGA. V was cut by 4 bases and J by 8 bases, with 12 bases left in between.

This clonotype has a count of ten or more. The genes are TRBV7-7 and TRBJ1-6; 7 bases are shared with TRBD1. In germline, CDR1 is SSHAT, CDR2 FNYEAQ (reference sequence). With 2 bases clipped from V and 8 bases from J, the junction kept 12 bases outside the gene matches. The CDR3 is 17 amino acids. DNA of the CDR3: TGTGCCAGCAGCTTAACCCGGGGGGGACAGAATTATTCACCCCTCCACTTT. Amino acids: CASSLTRGGQNYSPLHF.

In its sample, this clonotype was seen many times. The V gene is TRBV7-9, the J gene TRBJ2-7, with no clear D. Germline V gene lookup returns CDR1 SEHNR and CDR2 FQNEAQ (reference sequence). The CDR3 is made up of 13 amino acids. V was cut by 7 bases and J by 0 bases, with 10 bases left in between. The CDR3 is CASTYTPSYEQYF. The CDR3 DNA is TGTGCCAGCACCTATACGCCCTCCTACGAGCAGTACTTC.